Shown below are 26 T cell receptor beta chains from a single sample sequenced in a study of spatial heterogeneity in lung cancer. Each CDR3 protein gets one entry after TCRdb re-called the 5' RACE reads with MiXCR. Of 35,000 to 40,000 distinct CDR3 sequences listed, less than 9% are singletons. Time point noted: sample taken at primary tumor resection. This specimen was PBMCs, taken at surgery. The receptors here all came from a female donor with early-stage non-small cell lung cancer.

There are many counts of this clonotype. The genes are TRBV19 and TRBJ2-1; 14 nucleotides line up with TRBD2. Germline trimming cut 3 bases from V and 2 bases from J; bases unmatched to any gene: 6. The CDR3 sequence is 18 residues long. CDR1 and CDR2 from the germline V gene are LNHDA and SQIVND (reference sequence). In DNA, the CDR3 is TGTGCCAGTAGTATTGGACTAGCGGGGGGCGGCGCCTACAATGAGCAGTTCTTC. Residues: CASSIGLAGGGAYNEQFF.

The sample holds many counts of this clonotype. The V gene is TRBV7-2, the J gene TRBJ2-6, with D possibly TRBD1 on 6 matching bases. Germline V gene data show CDR1 as SGHTA and CDR2 as FQGNSA. Trimming took 5 bases from V and 0 from J, leaving 8 bases between them. The CDR3 is 15 amino acids. The CDR3 here is CASSPGDSGANVLTF. CDR3 DNA sequence: TGTGCCAGCAGCCCAGGGGACTCTGGGGCCAACGTCCTGACTTTC.

This clonotype is deemed medium-sized. The chain combines TRBV20-1 with TRBJ1-2; weak D call: TRBD1 (6 bases). The CDR3 length is 15 residues. The V gene lost 3 bases and the J gene lost 4 bases, with 18 bases spanning the gap. Germline V gives CDR1 DFQATT, CDR2 SNEGSKA (reference sequence). The CDR3 DNA is TGCAGTGCTAGGCCGGGACAACAGATTACCTATGGCTACACCTTC. Translated: CSARPGQQITYGYTF.

The sample holds one count of this clonotype. This may come from a read error, since a much larger clone is one base off. This chain uses TRBV5-4 with TRBJ2-7; no reliable D call. Trimming removed 1 base from V and 12 bases from J, with 17 bases in between. The germline V gene encodes CDR1 SGHNT and CDR2 YYREEE (reference sequence). This CDR3 has 13 amino acids. This CDR3 reads CASSLFYEQKRYF. CDR3 nucleotide sequence: TGTGCCAGCAGCTTGTTTTATGAACAGAAGCGGTACTTC. The full variable domain, in which reference TRBV5-4 and TRBJ2-7 provide the parts outside the CDR3, is ETGVTQSPTHLIKTRGQQVTLRCSSQSGHNTVSWYQQALGQGPQFIFQYYREEENGRGNFPPRFSGLQFPNYSSELNVNALELDDSALYLCASSLFYEQKRYFGPGTRLTVT.

This clonotype was seen repeatedly, ten times or more. This chain connects TRBV5-5 to TRBJ1-3; D might be TRBD1 (5 bases). Looked up from germline, CDR1 is SGHKS and CDR2 is YYEKEE (reference sequence). Trimming removed 5 bases from V and 4 bases from J, with 19 bases in between. The CDR3 length is 16 residues. In nucleotides, the CDR3 is TGTGCCAGCAGTTCCTCCGGGGTCGGGGGAGGAAACACCATATATTTT. Protein: CASSSSGVGGGNTIYF.

This clonotype has more than one count but fewer than ten. V is TRBV20-1 and J is TRBJ1-2; no clear D. The V gene's germline CDR1 is DFQATT and CDR2 SNEGSKA (reference sequence). The CDR3 has 13 amino acids. V was trimmed by 2 bases and J by 2 bases, leaving 9 bases between them. The CDR3 DNA reads as TGCAGTGCTAGAATATCAGAGAACTATGGCTACACCTTC. Translating gives CSARISENYGYTF.

In DNA form, the CDR3 reads TGCAGTGCTCCGACAGGGGGCCGTGAAAAACTGTTTTTT. Residues: CSAPTGGREKLFF. The chain links TRBV20-1 to TRBJ1-4, with TRBD1 identical over 10 bases. After removal of 5 bases from V and 7 bases from J, the junction contained 4 bases not matched to a gene. Germline-derived CDR1 and CDR2 are DFQATT and SNEGSKA (reference sequence). The CDR3 totals 13 residues.

This clonotype was counted at least ten times. The gene calls are TRBV6-5 and TRBJ2-7, with D possibly matching TRBD2 (6 bases). Trimming cost V 11 bases and J 7 bases, with 24 bases left between them. The germline V gene encodes CDR1 MNHEY and CDR2 SVGAGI. This CDR3 is 14 amino acids long. CDR3 nucleotides: TGTGCCTCCATGCAGGAGGGGTTCTTAGGGGAGCAGTACTTC. The encoded protein is CASMQEGFLGEQYF.

The chain carries TRBV10-3 and TRBJ2-1; D gene ambiguous. The germline gives CDR1 ENHRY, CDR2 SYGVKD. Trimming stripped 0 bases from V and 1 base from J, with 13 bases between. The CDR3 loop spans 17 amino acids. In DNA form, the CDR3 reads TGTGCCATCAGTGAGTCGGACCTCTATGATTCCTACAATGAGCAGTTCTTC. It yields the protein CAISESDLYDSYNEQFF.

This clonotype was seen ten or more times. The chain joins TRBV13 to TRBJ2-2, with D possibly being TRBD2 (6 bases). CDR3 size: 17 residues. V was trimmed by 5 bases and J by 3 bases, leaving 19 bases between them. Germline-derived CDR1 and CDR2 are PRHDT and FYEKMQ (reference sequence). As DNA, the CDR3 is TGTGCCAGCAGCGGTACCCGGGAGTGGCCGGACACCGGGGAGCTGTTTTTT. Its protein product is CASSGTREWPDTGELFF.

The chain combines TRBV29-1 with TRBJ2-1; D unclear. There are 11 residues in the CDR3. Germline V lookup: CDR1 SQVTM, CDR2 ANQGSEA. The V and J ends lost 6 bases and 12 bases respectively, with 15 bases between them. DNA of the CDR3: TGCAGCGTCTTATTCGAACAGAGGCAGTTCTTC. Translated, it gives CSVLFEQRQFF.

On this clonotype itself: The junction departs from germline at one end; a sequencing error may be responsible. The rearrangement uses TRBV3-1 and TRBJ1-1; TRBD1 matches 7 bases. Germline V lookup: CDR1 LGHDT, CDR2 YNNKEL (reference sequence). The CDR3 sequence is 12 residues long. CDR3 DNA: TGTGCCAACAGCAACCAGGGGGTCGGAGCTTTCTTT. Translation gives CANSNQGVGAFF.

This clonotype came up many times. The chain recombines TRBV11-2 with TRBJ1-1; D is undetermined. CDR1 is SGHAT and CDR2 is FQNNGV in the germline V gene. This CDR3 contains 13 residues. V lost 0 bases, J lost 3 bases, and 5 bases lay in between. The CDR3 loop is CASSLEADTEAFF. The CDR3 nucleotides are TGTGCCAGCAGCTTAGAGGCGGACACTGAAGCTTTCTTT. Full variable domain (missing parts from reference TRBV11-2 and TRBJ1-1): EAGVAQSPRYKIIEKRQSVAFWCNPISGHATLYWYQQILGQGPKLLIQFQNNGVVDDSQLPKDRFSAERLKGVDSTLKIQPAKLEDSAVYLCASSLEADTEAFFGQGTRLTVV.

In this sample, this clonotype turned up many times. The chain combines TRBV7-2 with TRBJ2-1, with D perhaps TRBD2 (5 bases). CDR3 length: 13 amino acids. The V end was cut by 1 base, the J end by 11 bases, with 12 bases between. The germline V gene has CDR1 SGHTA and CDR2 FQGNSA. The CDR3 DNA is TGTGCCAGCAGCTTAGAAGAGGGAACACAGCAGTTCTTC. It encodes CASSLEEGTQQFF.

This chain uses TRBV20-1 with TRBJ2-7; D perhaps matches TRBD1 (6 bases). The V gene lost 6 bases and the J gene lost 3 bases, with 12 bases spanning the gap. Germline CDR1 and CDR2: DFQATT and SNEGSKA (reference sequence). This CDR3 has 12 amino acids. CDR3 protein: CSARAQGYEQYF. The DNA for the CDR3 is TGCAGTGCCCGTGCACAGGGCTACGAGCAGTACTTC.

This clonotype was counted a few times. V usage is TRBV7-2 and J usage is TRBJ2-1; D remains unclear. Germline V gives CDR1 SGHTA, CDR2 FQGNSA. V was clipped by 3 bases and J by 8 bases, with 14 bases between them. This CDR3 has 14 residues. The CDR3 is CASSFGLVSDEQFF. The DNA of the CDR3 is TGTGCCAGCAGCTTTGGGCTAGTATCGGATGAGCAGTTCTTC.

V usage is TRBV28 and J usage is TRBJ1-6, with D perhaps matching TRBD1 (6 bases). Trimming took 8 bases from V and 4 from J, leaving 18 bases between them. This CDR3 contains 16 residues. The germline gives CDR1 MDHEN, CDR2 SYDVKM. This CDR3 is CASFYGLGAYNSPLHF. The CDR3 DNA follows: TGTGCCAGCTTCTACGGGCTGGGGGCATATAATTCACCCCTCCACTTT.

The chain is built from TRBV6-6 and TRBJ1-6; TRBD1 is a possible D gene (5 bases). The length of the CDR3 is 18 residues. V dropped 2 bases and J dropped 0 bases, with 14 bases sitting between them. Germline assignment: CDR1 MNHNY and CDR2 SVGAGI (reference sequence). The CDR3 protein is CASSYGGQGYSYNSPLHF. The CDR3 DNA reads TGTGCCAGCAGTTACGGAGGGCAGGGCTACTCCTATAATTCACCCCTCCACTTT.

This clonotype is deemed medium-sized (0.01 to 0.1%). The gene calls are TRBV29-1 and TRBJ2-5; no firm D call. The ends were cut back, 6 bases at V and 4 bases at J, with 12 bases in the middle. Germline V gene lookup returns CDR1 SQVTM and CDR2 ANQGSEA. The length of the CDR3 is 12 residues. The chain's CDR3 is CSVRVPIETQYF. The CDR3 DNA reads TGCAGCGTCCGAGTCCCAATAGAGACCCAGTACTTC.

The chain couples TRBV3-1 to TRBJ1-5, with D possibly TRBD1 on 5 matching bases. Germline V CDR1 and CDR2: LGHDT, YNNKEL (reference sequence). This CDR3 contains 12 residues. Trimming stripped 1 base from V and 8 bases from J, with 6 bases between. The CDR3 DNA reads TGTGCCAGCAGCCAAGTGGGGGAGCCCCAGCATTTT. Its protein is CASSQVGEPQHF.

This clonotype was detected a few times. The rearrangement uses TRBV20-1 and TRBJ2-3, with unresolved D. V lost 2 bases to trimming and J lost 10 bases, with 10 bases between them. Germline values: CDR1 DFQATT, CDR2 SNEGSKA (reference sequence). The CDR3 contains 11 residues. The CDR3 spells CSARPGVSQYF. CDR3 in DNA: TGCAGTGCTAGACCCGGAGTATCGCAGTATTTT.

The gene calls are TRBV7-9 and TRBJ2-2; 8 bases line up with TRBD2. The J segment lost 4 bases and the V segment lost 5 bases, leaving 18 bases of the junction unmatched. Germline V gives CDR1 SEHNR, CDR2 FQNEAQ (reference sequence). The CDR3 consists of 19 residues. The CDR3 DNA reads as TGTGCCAGCAGCCATAAGAATGATACCCGGCGGGGGGTCACCGGGGAGCTGTTTTTT. This encodes CASSHKNDTRRGVTGELFF. The full variable domain, its missing parts supplied by reference TRBV7-9 and TRBJ2-2, is DTGVSQNPRHKITKRGQNVTFRCDPISEHNRLYWYRQTLGQGPEFLTYFQNEAQLEKSRLLSDRFSAERPKGSFSTLEIQRTEQGDSAMYLCASSHKNDTRRGVTGELFFGEGSRLTVL.

This clonotype was recorded at least ten times. V is TRBV7-8 and J is TRBJ1-5; no clear D. Trimming pared 4 bases from V and 4 bases from J, leaving 5 bases between. CDR3 size: 12 residues. Germline CDR1 SGHVS, CDR2 FQNEAQ. CDR3 residues: CASSSPNQPQHF. The CDR3 region has the DNA TGTGCCAGCAGCTCCCCGAATCAGCCCCAGCATTTT.

There are a few counts of this clonotype. The chain carries TRBV5-5 and TRBJ2-5, with D perhaps matching TRBD1 (5 bases). Deletions cut 4 bases from V and 4 bases from J, with 11 bases between. The CDR3 spans 13 residues. Germline V gene lookup returns CDR1 SGHKS and CDR2 YYEKEE (reference sequence). CDR3: CASSAQGSETQYF. The CDR3 nucleotides read TGTGCCAGCAGCGCCCAGGGTTCAGAGACCCAGTACTTC.

This clonotype was seen ten or more times. The rearrangement links TRBV7-9 to TRBJ2-3; 8 nucleotides align to TRBD1. Germline V gives CDR1 SEHNR, CDR2 FQNEAQ (reference sequence). The CDR3 runs to 14 residues. The J segment lost 4 bases and the V segment lost 3 bases, leaving 3 bases of the junction unmatched. The CDR3 loop reads CASSFQGAADTQYF. The CDR3 bases are TGTGCCAGCAGCTTTCAGGGGGCAGCAGATACGCAGTATTTT.

This rearrangement joins TRBV18 to TRBJ1-1; D uncertain. The CDR3 length is 15 residues. Trimming pared 4 bases from V and 0 bases from J, leaving 12 bases between. In germline, CDR1 is KGHSH, CDR2 LQKENI. The DNA for the CDR3 is TGTGCCAGCTCACTAAAGGCGGATCTGAACACTGAAGCTTTCTTT. This codes for CASSLKADLNTEAFF.